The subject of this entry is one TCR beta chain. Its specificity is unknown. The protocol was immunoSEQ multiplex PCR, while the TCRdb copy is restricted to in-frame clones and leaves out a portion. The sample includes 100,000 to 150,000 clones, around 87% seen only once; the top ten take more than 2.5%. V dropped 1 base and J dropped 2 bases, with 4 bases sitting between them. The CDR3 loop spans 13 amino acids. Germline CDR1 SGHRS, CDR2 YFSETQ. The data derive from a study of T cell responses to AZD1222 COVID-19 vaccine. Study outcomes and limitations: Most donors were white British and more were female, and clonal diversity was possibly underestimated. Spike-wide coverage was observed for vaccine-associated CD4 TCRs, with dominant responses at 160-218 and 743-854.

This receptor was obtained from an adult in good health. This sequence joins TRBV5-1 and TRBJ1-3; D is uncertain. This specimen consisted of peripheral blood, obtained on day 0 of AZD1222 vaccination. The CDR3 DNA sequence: TGCGCCAGCAGCTTGTCAGCTGGAAACACCATATATTTT. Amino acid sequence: CASSLSAGNTIYF. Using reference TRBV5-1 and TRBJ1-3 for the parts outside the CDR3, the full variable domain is KAGVTQTPRYLIKTRGQQVTLSCSPISGHRSVSWYQQTPGQGLQFLFEYFSETQRNKGNFPGRFSGRQFSNSRSEMNVSTLELGDSALYLCASSLSAGNTIYFGEGSWLTVV.